This TCR beta chain was recorded in a study of T cell repertoires in cytomegalovirus infection. The wider study: In the study, CMV epitopes included recently identified HLA-C-restricted and well-studied HLA-B-restricted ones. Public TCR beta signature analysis indicated the presence of both CMV infection and matching HLA type.

TCRdb re-derived calls from the reads in MiXCR, one entry per CDR3 protein. The sample holds around 39,000 distinct CDR3 sequences, roughly 54% seen once. Points from the study as a whole: Predominance within the ex vivo response was attributable to HLA-C-restricted CMV-specific TCR beta clonotypes.

As regards this clonotype: Its antigen is not identified.

The sample here was CD8+ T cells from cultured PBMCs, taken from culture after CMV antigen stimulation. The TCR originated in a human donor in good health (CMV status not recorded). Some clones in this sample may be carry-over from other donors' samples.

The CDR3 protein is CASKDRGETQYF. The CDR3 DNA reads TGTGCCAGCAAAGACAGGGGGGAGACCCAGTACTTC. The chain combines TRBV2 with TRBJ2-5; 9 bases map to TRBD1. V trimming: 7 bases; J trimming: 5 bases; junction bases outside the gene matches: 2. The CDR3 loop spans 12 amino acids. The germline V gene encodes CDR1 SNHLY and CDR2 FYNNEI. The full variable domain, completed using reference TRBV2 and TRBJ2-5, is EPEVTQTPSHQVTQMGQEVILRCVPISNHLYFYWYRQILGQKVEFLVSFYNNEISEKSEIFDDQFSVERPDGSNFTLKIRSTKLEDSAMYFCASKDRGETQYFGPGTRLLVL.